The sequence of this T cell receptor (beta chain) was determined in a study of immune evolution from preneoplasia to lung adenocarcinoma. There are 15 residues in the CDR3. V was pared by 2 bases and J by 2 bases, with 7 bases between. Germline V lookup: CDR1 SGHTA, CDR2 FQGTGA. Patient tissue came from resections in Japan or China, 2014–2017. Each case's diagnosis was confirmed by two pathologists on H&E. TCRdb's table, derived via immunoSEQ multiplex PCR, lists solely in-frame clones and lacks some. Of 5,500 to 6,500 clones listed, more than 65% are singletons. Study results and limitations: Clonality was highest in normal lung, lower in later-stage lesions apparently.

Details on this clone: What it recognizes is unknown.

The sequence came from a person aged 50 or older with lung adenocarcinoma. The sequenced material came from FFPE minimally invasive lung adenocarcinoma tissue. The chain has TRBV7-3 and TRBJ2-6; tentatively, D is TRBD1 (5 bases). This CDR3 reads CASSLSGPGANVLTF. CDR3 nucleotides: TGTGCCAGCAGCTTATCAGGGCCTGGGGCCAACGTCCTGACTTTC.